This T cell receptor beta chain emerged from a study of blood T cell repertoires in COVID-19. Looking at the study overall: Acute and convalescent COVID-19 specimens originated in the United States, Italy and Spain. PBMCs, B-cell-depleted T cells, or T cells were the source of the cDNA or gDNA that made up the material.

The CDR3 is 13 residues long. Trimming took 4 bases from V and 5 from J, leaving 11 bases between them. Original handling: Estimated nucleated cell counts came from reference gene primer amplification. Assay: immunoSEQ multiplex PCR; the TCRdb copy retains only in-frame clones and omits some. The DNA gave D and trimming, while V, J and clone size come from that table. The table has about 190,000 clones, more than 70% seen once. This clone was seen just once. This receptor was identified in a man aged 50 to 60 with active or convalescent COVID-19. Sequencing was carried out using peripheral blood. The rearrangement uses TRBV12-3 or TRBV12-4 and TRBJ1-1; TRBD1 is a possible D gene (5 bases). The CDR3 sequence is CASSSGRRTEAFF. The CDR3 nucleotides are TGTGCCAGCAGTTCAGGGCGGAGAACTGAAGCTTTCTTT.